The 7 T cell receptor beta chains presented below share a single source sample, sequenced in a study of OX40 agonist ivuxolimab in advanced cancers. The protocol was immunoSEQ multiplex PCR, while the TCRdb copy is restricted to in-frame clones and leaves out a portion. The data contain approximately 61,000 clones, approximately 91% of them singletons. The sequenced sample was CD4+ or CD8+ T cells sorted from blood, obtained in a trial of the OX40 agonist ivuxolimab. The source is an adult with an advanced solid tumor such as melanoma, head and neck, liver or kidney cancer.

The chain links TRBV6-5 to TRBJ2-7; 11 bases line up with TRBD1. This CDR3 is 14 amino acids long. With V trimmed by 5 bases and J by 2 bases, 2 bases remained unmatched. CDR1 is MNHEY, CDR2 SVGAGI, per germline. CDR3 sequence reads: CASSEGQGAYEQYF. In DNA, the CDR3 is TGTGCCAGCAGTGAGGGACAGGGGGCCTACGAGCAGTACTTC.

This clone was picked up one time. In DNA, the CDR3 is TGCGCCAGCAGCTCAACGGGACTAGCGGGAGCAGATACGCAGTATTTT. Its protein is CASSSTGLAGADTQYF. This sequence joins TRBV5-1 and TRBJ2-3; 14 nucleotides agree with TRBD2. V gave up 3 bases and J gave up 4 bases; unmatched junction bases: 4. Germline V gene sequence: CDR1 SGHRS, CDR2 YFSETQ. The CDR3 covers 16 residues.

This rearrangement joins TRBV6-5 to TRBJ2-5, with D maybe TRBD1 (5 bases). The last part of the DNA fits TRBJ2-7 better; the J call may be wrong. Germline loops: CDR1 MNHEY, CDR2 SVGAGI. CDR3 length: 15 residues. CDR3 coding DNA: TGTGCCAGCAGTTACTCTTTCGGCCAGGGCCACGAGCAGTACTTC. It encodes CASSYSFGQGHEQYF.

This sequence joins TRBV5-8 and TRBJ2-5; no firm D call. The germline V gene has CDR1 SGHTS and CDR2 YDEGEE. The CDR3 consists of 15 residues. V shed 4 bases and J shed 0 bases, with 13 bases lying between them. Here the CDR3 DNA reads TGTGCCAGCAGCCCGGCCCTTACGGACCAAGAGACCCAGTACTTC. Its translation: CASSPALTDQETQYF.

The CDR3 sequence: CASSQDLGTGGYNEQFF. CDR3 DNA: TGCGCCAGCAGCCAAGATCTCGGGACAGGAGGATACAATGAGCAGTTCTTC. The chain links TRBV4-1 to TRBJ2-1; 8 bases fit TRBD1. V trimming: 0 bases; J trimming: 4 bases; junction bases outside the gene matches: 8. This CDR3 comprises 17 residues. Germline V gene sequence: CDR1 MGHRA, CDR2 YSYEKL.

The genes are TRBV7-8 and TRBJ2-7; 7 bases match TRBD1. There are 14 residues in the CDR3. Trimming cost V 0 bases and J 4 bases; bases outside gene matches: 3. Germline V gives CDR1 SGHVS, CDR2 FQNEAQ. CDR3 loop: CASSLAGGLYEQYF. CDR3 bases: TGTGCCAGCAGCTTAGCAGGGGGCCTGTACGAGCAGTACTTC. Variable domain in full (rest from reference TRBV7-8 and TRBJ2-7): GAGVSQSPRYKVAKRGQDVALRCDPISGHVSLFWYQQALGQGPEFLTYFQNEAQLDKSGLPSDRFFAERPEGSVSTLKIQRTQQEDSAVYLCASSLAGGLYEQYFGPGTRLTVT.

The rearrangement uses TRBV27 and TRBJ2-1; weak D call: TRBD2 (6 bases). In germline, CDR1 is MNHEY, CDR2 SMNVEV (reference sequence). The CDR3 runs to 14 residues. The V end lost 7 bases, the J end lost 2 bases, and 12 bases lay between the germline ends. CDR3 in amino acids: CASNPRGTYNEQFF. The CDR3 bases are TGTGCCAGCAACCCCCGGGGGACCTACAATGAGCAGTTCTTC.